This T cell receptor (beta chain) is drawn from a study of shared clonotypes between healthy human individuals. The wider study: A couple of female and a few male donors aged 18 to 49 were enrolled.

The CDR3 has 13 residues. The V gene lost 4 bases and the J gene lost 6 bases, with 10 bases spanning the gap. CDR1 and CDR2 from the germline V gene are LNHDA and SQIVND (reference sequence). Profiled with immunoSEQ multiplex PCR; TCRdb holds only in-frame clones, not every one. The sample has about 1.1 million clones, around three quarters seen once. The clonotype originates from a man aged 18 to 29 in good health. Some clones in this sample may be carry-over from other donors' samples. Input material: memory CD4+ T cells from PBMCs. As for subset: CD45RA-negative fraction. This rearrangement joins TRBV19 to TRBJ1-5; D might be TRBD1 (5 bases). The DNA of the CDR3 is TGTGCCAGTAGTACTGGGGGGTTTCAGCCCCAGCATTTT. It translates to CASSTGGFQPQHF.